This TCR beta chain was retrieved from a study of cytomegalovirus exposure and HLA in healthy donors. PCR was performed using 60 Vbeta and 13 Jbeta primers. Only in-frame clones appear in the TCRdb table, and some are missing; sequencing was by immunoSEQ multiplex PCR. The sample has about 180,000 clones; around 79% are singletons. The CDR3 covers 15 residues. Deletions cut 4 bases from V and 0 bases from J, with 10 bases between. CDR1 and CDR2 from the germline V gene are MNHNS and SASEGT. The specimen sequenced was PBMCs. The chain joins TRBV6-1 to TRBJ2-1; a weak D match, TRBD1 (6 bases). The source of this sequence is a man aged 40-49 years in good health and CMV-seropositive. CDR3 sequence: CASSGQQGSYNEQFF. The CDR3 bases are TGTGCCAGCAGTGGCCAACAGGGCTCCTACAATGAGCAGTTCTTC.